This T cell receptor beta chain was captured in a study of T cell responses to AZD1222 COVID-19 vaccine. Across the study: Second-dose schedules of about 4 or about 12 weeks were combined. Regarding the study as a whole: Among AZD1222 vaccinees, only six or seven were seropositive at baseline. Elevations in Spike-specific TCR breadth and depth followed administration of two AZD1222 doses. Among spike-specific TCRs, nearly half reportedly target unmutated variant regions.

Libraries were prepared by immunoSEQ multiplex PCR; TCRdb keeps only in-frame clonotypes and omits some of them. Among 95,000 to 150,000 clones listed, 85% to 90% were seen once. On this clone: Its target is unknown.

Germline values: CDR1 SGHRS, CDR2 YFSETQ. CDR3 length equals 14 residues. V was clipped by 6 bases and J by 3 bases, with 15 bases between them. This sequence joins TRBV5-1 and TRBJ1-2; no clear D gene. The source was peripheral blood, collected on day 0 of AZD1222 vaccination. The sequence derives from an adult in good health. The CDR3 loop is CASTPGGIYYGYTF. CDR3 bases: TGCGCCAGCACCCCGGGAGGCATCTACTATGGCTACACCTTC.